A selection of T cell receptor beta chains follows, all from one sample in a study of blood T cell repertoires in COVID-19. The data were produced by immunoSEQ multiplex PCR, yet TCRdb's version contains in-frame clones alone and is incomplete. Counted here are some 510,000 clones, 88% occurring once; the ten biggest clones make up about 2%. The sequencing input was PBMCs or T cells enriched from blood (not recorded which). Source of these receptors: a woman aged 40 to 49 who had recovered from COVID-19. CDR3s include the opening cysteine and the closing phenylalanine or tryptophan. D genes are given only for firm matches. Clone size is stated in some rows and not others, as once, few, many or a class when expanded.

d_gene: -; abundance: -; j_gene: TRBJ1-2; v_gene: TRBV4-3; CDR3aa: CASSQDLRGRVNYGYTF; CDR3nt: TGCGCCAGCAGCCAAGATCTCAGGGGTAGGGTCAACTATGGCTACACCTTC
d_gene: -; abundance: -; j_gene: TRBJ2-1; v_gene: TRBV11-3; CDR3aa: CASSLSGTYNEQFF; CDR3nt: TGTGCCAGCAGCCTATCCGGGACCTACAATGAGCAGTTCTTC
d_gene: -; abundance: few; j_gene: TRBJ1-4; v_gene: TRBV19; CDR3aa: CASSARGGVEKLFF; CDR3nt: TGTGCCAGTAGTGCCAGAGGGGGTGTGGAAAAACTGTTTTTT
d_gene: -; abundance: -; j_gene: TRBJ2-3; v_gene: TRBV24-1; CDR3aa: CATSGSEGLTDTQYF; CDR3nt: TGTGCCACCAGTGGGTCAGAGGGCCTCACAGATACGCAGTATTTT
d_gene: TRBD1; abundance: -; j_gene: TRBJ1-1; v_gene: TRBV27; CDR3aa: CASSLTDRGMTEAFF; CDR3nt: TGTGCCAGCAGTTTGACGGACAGGGGGATGACTGAAGCTTTCTTT
d_gene: TRBD2; abundance: -; j_gene: TRBJ2-1; v_gene: TRBV11-2; CDR3aa: CASSPITSGSFREQFF; CDR3nt: TGTGCCAGCAGCCCAATTACTAGCGGGAGCTTCCGTGAGCAGTTCTTC
d_gene: TRBD1; abundance: few; j_gene: TRBJ2-5; v_gene: TRBV7-9; CDR3aa: CASSLGQGDQETQYF; CDR3nt: TGTGCCAGCAGCTTAGGGCAGGGGGACCAAGAGACCCAGTACTTC
d_gene: TRBD1; abundance: -; j_gene: TRBJ1-1; v_gene: TRBV7-9; CDR3aa: CASSSTVQGALSRGLEAFF; CDR3nt: TGTGCCAGCAGCTCGACAGTACAGGGGGCCCTGAGCCGAGGCCTTGAAGCTTTCTTT
d_gene: TRBD2; abundance: -; j_gene: TRBJ2-7; v_gene: TRBV4-1; CDR3aa: CASSALAGGPYEQYF; CDR3nt: TGCGCCAGCAGCGCTCTAGCGGGGGGCCCCTACGAGCAGTACTTC
d_gene: -; abundance: -; j_gene: TRBJ1-2; v_gene: TRBV3-1/TRBV3-2; CDR3aa: CASSQIVGPGPTPGGYTF; CDR3nt: TGTGCCAGCAGCCAAATCGTTGGCCCGGGCCCAACCCCGGGGGGCTACACCTTC
d_gene: TRBD2; abundance: once; j_gene: TRBJ2-1; v_gene: TRBV27; CDR3aa: CATQLAGTYNEQFF; CDR3nt: TGTGCCACCCAACTAGCGGGGACCTACAATGAGCAGTTCTTC
d_gene: -; abundance: -; j_gene: TRBJ2-7; v_gene: TRBV6-2/TRBV6-3; CDR3aa: CASSGGLGLEQYF; CDR3nt: TGTGCCAGCAGTGGGGGCTTGGGCCTCGAGCAGTACTTC